The 25 T cell receptor beta chains below come from one sample, sequenced in a study of T-cell reconstitution after alpha-beta-depleted transplantation in children. Unique molecular identifiers featured in how the TCRbeta library was prepared. From the PCR reads, TCRdb called clonotypes with MiXCR, one entry per CDR3 protein. The sample shows 250,000 to 300,000 distinct CDR3 sequences, around 7.1% of them seen only once. No cognate antigen is known for these TCRs. Overall study findings and caveats: At one year after transplant, newly produced T cells mostly accounted for T-cell counts and diversity.

The material sequenced was peripheral blood, taken 360 days after TCRalphabeta/CD19-depleted stem cell transplant. The receptors were gathered from a female patient aged 2-9 years who had a stem cell transplant for Fanconi anemia, so the T cells may come from the graft donor.

This clonotype was observed at least ten times. CDR3 sequence (DNA): TGTGCCAGCAGCTCCGCGGACAGGCAAAACATTCAGTACTTC. Its translation is CASSSADRQNIQYF. This rearrangement joins TRBV7-8 to TRBJ2-4; TRBD1 matches at 7 bases. From germline, CDR1 is SGHVS and CDR2 FQNEAQ. The CDR3 runs 14 residues. Unmatched junction bases numbered 5, after V lost 4 bases and J lost 5 bases.

This clonotype was observed a handful of times. The rearrangement joins TRBV18 to TRBJ2-2; 11 positions agree with TRBD1. The CDR3 is 16 residues long. Per germline, CDR1 KGHSH and CDR2 LQKENI. Losses at the gene ends were 3 bases for V and 4 bases for J; bases not matched to a gene: 4. The CDR3 nucleotides read TGTGCCAGCTCACCGTCGGGACAGGGGGGCACCGGGGAGCTGTTTTTT. It specifies CASSPSGQGGTGELFF. The full variable domain, in which reference TRBV18 and TRBJ2-2 provide the parts outside the CDR3, is NAGVMQNPRHLVRRRGQEARLRCSPMKGHSHVYWYRQLPEEGLKFMVYLQKENIIDESGMPKERFSAEFPKEGPSILRIQQVVRGDSAAYFCASSPSGQGGTGELFFGEGSRLTVL.

This clonotype appeared a single time. A much larger clone differs from this one at a single base, so this may be a read error. The CDR3 sequence: CASSAGRGGPKLFF. The CDR3 coding sequence is TGTGCCAGCAGCGCCGGCAGGGGAGGGCCGAAACTGTTTTTT. V gene TRBV7-9 combines with J gene TRBJ1-4; D is possibly TRBD1 (6 bases). V was trimmed by 5 bases and J by 11 bases, leaving 18 bases between them. The CDR3 contains 14 residues. Germline V gene lookup returns CDR1 SEHNR and CDR2 FQNEAQ (reference sequence).

The rearrangement joins TRBV3-1 to TRBJ1-2, with TRBD1 matching 9 bases. Germline CDR1 is LGHDT and CDR2 is YNNKEL (reference sequence). The V gene end was trimmed by 2 bases and the J gene end by 2 bases; junction bases not matched to a gene: 3. The CDR3 is 15 residues long. CDR3 nucleotides: TGTGCCAGCAGCCAATGGGACAGGGTCAACTATGGCTACACCTTC. Protein: CASSQWDRVNYGYTF. Drawing the rest from reference TRBV3-1 and TRBJ1-2, the complete variable domain is DTAVSQTPKYLVTQMGNDKSIKCEQNLGHDTMYWYKQDSKKFLKIMFSYNNKELIINETVPNRFSPKSPDKAHLNLHINSLELGDSAVYFCASSQWDRVNYGYTFGSGTRLTVV.

This clonotype showed up many times. The chain has TRBV7-9 and TRBJ2-1; TRBD1 is a possible D gene (6 bases). The CDR3 runs 15 residues. V lost 5 bases and J 2 bases, leaving 13 bases between the germline ends. CDR1 is SEHNR, CDR2 FQNEAQ, per germline (reference sequence). The CDR3 sequence: CASSPRTEPYNEQFF. The CDR3 nucleotides read TGTGCCAGCAGCCCCCGGACAGAGCCCTACAATGAGCAGTTCTTC.

This clonotype was seen many times. The rearrangement joins TRBV7-9 to TRBJ2-3; no firm D call. Germline values: CDR1 SEHNR, CDR2 FQNEAQ (reference sequence). The CDR3 loop spans 16 amino acids. Trimming took 4 bases from V and 2 from J, leaving 16 bases between them. CDR3 residues: CASSSWGLANTDTQYF. The CDR3 DNA reads as TGTGCCAGCAGCTCGTGGGGTCTTGCTAACACAGATACGCAGTATTTT.

The rearrangement links TRBV7-3 to TRBJ2-2, with D unresolved. V was cut by 6 bases and J by 3 bases, with 8 bases left in between. This CDR3 has 13 residues. Looked up from germline, CDR1 is SGHTA and CDR2 is FQGTGA. The CDR3 DNA reads TGTGCCAGCAGGGAAGATTACACCGGGGAGCTGTTTTTT. Translated, it gives CASREDYTGELFF. The full variable domain, completed using reference TRBV7-3 and TRBJ2-2, is GAGVSQTPSNKVTEKGKYVELRCDPISGHTALYWYRQSLGQGPEFLIYFQGTGAADDSGLPNDRFFAVRPEGSVSTLKIQRTERGDSAVYLCASREDYTGELFFGEGSRLTVL.

This chain uses TRBV7-7 with TRBJ2-5, with a weak D call TRBD1 (6 bases). Germline CDR1 reads SSHAT; CDR2 reads FNYEAQ (reference sequence). V lost 2 bases to trimming and J lost 2 bases, with 21 bases between them. The CDR3 extends over 18 amino acids. CDR3 nucleotides: TGTGCCAGCAGCTTAAACCCTCACAGGGCGCCCCCTCAAGAGACCCAGTACTTC. Protein sequence: CASSLNPHRAPPQETQYF.

In its sample, this clonotype was seen many times. The CDR3 reads CASSKAGPLHNEQFF. The CDR3 nucleotides are TGCGCCAGCAGCAAAGCGGGACCGCTACACAATGAGCAGTTCTTC. This sequence joins TRBV5-1 and TRBJ2-1, with 7 positions matching TRBD2. Per germline, CDR1 SGHRS and CDR2 YFSETQ. The CDR3 is 15 residues long. Losses at the gene ends were 4 bases for V and 5 bases for J; bases not matched to a gene: 9.

This clonotype was seen more than once but under ten times. The chain employs TRBV5-1 and TRBJ1-1; no reliable D call. This CDR3 has 14 residues. V gave up 0 bases and J gave up 1 base, with 7 bases separating them. CDR1 SGHRS and CDR2 YFSETQ come from the germline V gene. CDR3 residues: CASSLAHGNTEAFF. CDR3 DNA: TGCGCCAGCAGCTTGGCGCACGGGAACACTGAAGCTTTCTTT. Complete variable domain (other parts from reference TRBV5-1 and TRBJ1-1): KAGVTQTPRYLIKTRGQQVTLSCSPISGHRSVSWYQQTPGQGLQFLFEYFSETQRNKGNFPGRFSGRQFSNSRSEMNVSTLELGDSALYLCASSLAHGNTEAFFGQGTRLTVV.

The sample holds a few counts of this clonotype. The chain uses TRBV13 and TRBJ1-6; TRBD1 aligns across 8 bases. Germline loops: CDR1 PRHDT, CDR2 FYEKMQ (reference sequence). This CDR3 has 16 residues. Trimming at V came to 5 bases and at J to 10 bases, leaving 13 bases not matched to a gene. The CDR3 is CASSPRTGTQRSPLHF. CDR3 coding DNA: TGTGCCAGCAGCCCTCGGACAGGGACGCAGCGGTCACCCCTCCACTTT.

This clonotype was detected a few times. The J gene is TRBJ1-2, the V gene TRBV7-2, with a tentative D call TRBD1 (5 bases). The CDR3 length is 13 residues. Trimming took 6 bases from V and 9 from J, leaving 17 bases between them. Germline values: CDR1 SGHTA, CDR2 FQGNSA. The CDR3 spells CASSFDSLGSYTF. The CDR3 DNA reads TGTGCCAGCAGTTTCGACAGCCTAGGAAGCTACACCTTC.

Many counts were recorded for this clonotype. The rearrangement links TRBV4-2 to TRBJ2-3; weak D call: TRBD2 (6 bases). The V and J ends lost 4 bases and 4 bases respectively, with 12 bases between them. The germline gives CDR1 LGHNA, CDR2 YNFKEQ. The CDR3 is 14 residues long. The CDR3 bases are TGTGCCAGCAGCCCGGGGGAGGAGGCAGATACGCAGTATTTT. Protein product: CASSPGEEADTQYF.

The chain has TRBV6-5 and TRBJ1-2; the D gene is possibly TRBD1 (5 bases). The CDR3 extends over 16 amino acids. Looked up from germline, CDR1 is MNHEY and CDR2 is SVGAGI. The germline V and J ends were trimmed by 0 bases and 4 bases, with 15 bases remaining between them. CDR3 residues: CASSYSAGAASYGYTF. CDR3 sequence (DNA): TGTGCCAGCAGTTACTCGGCCGGGGCTGCGAGCTATGGCTACACCTTC.

The sample holds many counts of this clonotype. V and J are TRBV6-2 or TRBV6-3 and TRBJ2-1; D is unresolved. Trimming left V 6 bases short and J 4 bases short, with 7 bases between. The germline V gene encodes CDR1 MNHEY and CDR2 SVGEGT. CDR3 length: 12 amino acids. The CDR3: CASRTGYNEQFF. Here the CDR3 DNA reads TGTGCCAGCAGAACCGGGTACAATGAGCAGTTCTTC.

In this sample, this clonotype turned up many times. This sequence joins TRBV29-1 and TRBJ2-7; D may match TRBD1 or TRBD2 (5 bases each). Germline CDR1 SQVTM, CDR2 ANQGSEA. V lost 6 bases to trimming and J lost 1 base, with 16 bases between them. The CDR3 is made up of 14 amino acids. This chain's CDR3 is CSVLGVKGSYEQYF. The CDR3 bases are TGCAGCGTCTTGGGGGTAAAGGGATCCTACGAGCAGTACTTC.

In its sample, this clonotype was seen many times. This chain connects TRBV10-3 to TRBJ2-1, with a tentative D call TRBD2 (6 bases). The CDR3 spans 14 residues. The germline gives CDR1 ENHRY, CDR2 SYGVKD. V was cut by 2 bases and J by 9 bases, with 14 bases left in between. CDR3 sequence (DNA): TGTGCCATCAGTGAGAGGAGGGATGAGAGTGAGCAGTTCTTC. It codes for CAISERRDESEQFF.

This clonotype occurred many times. The chain combines TRBV4-3 with TRBJ2-7; D possibly matches TRBD1 or TRBD2 (5 bases each). The CDR3 is 17 residues long. CDR1 is LGHNA and CDR2 is YSLEER in the germline V gene. With 0 bases removed from V and 6 bases from J, the gap between germline ends came to 21 bases. The CDR3 spells CASSQDGTIIGRSEQYF. The CDR3, as DNA: TGCGCCAGCAGCCAAGATGGGACCATAATAGGTCGCTCCGAGCAGTACTTC.

In this sample, this clonotype turned up many times. This sequence joins TRBV6-1 and TRBJ2-1; possibly TRBD1 for D (5 bases). The germline gives CDR1 MNHNS, CDR2 SASEGT. V was trimmed by 4 bases and J by 8 bases, leaving 15 bases between them. The length of the CDR3 is 14 residues. CDR3 sequence reads: CASSAQGIVDEQFF. The CDR3 bases are TGTGCCAGCAGTGCCCAGGGTATTGTGGATGAGCAGTTCTTC.

At least ten counts were recorded for this clonotype. The chain recombines TRBV10-3 with TRBJ2-2; 10 bases line up with TRBD2. The CDR3 has 16 amino acids. The ends lost 3 bases at V and 3 bases at J; junction bases unmatched: 4. Germline V gene data show CDR1 as ENHRY and CDR2 as SYGVKD. The CDR3 loop is CAISDQGLADTGELFF. CDR3 sequence (DNA): TGTGCCATCAGTGACCAAGGACTAGCGGACACCGGGGAGCTGTTTTTT.

This clonotype was counted at least ten times. V is TRBV15 and J is TRBJ2-7; D unresolved. Looked up from germline, CDR1 is LNHNV and CDR2 is YYDKDF (reference sequence). V lost 3 bases to trimming and J lost 2 bases, with 8 bases between them. The length of the CDR3 is 13 residues. The DNA for the CDR3 is TGTGCCACCAGCAGGACCCCCACCTACGAGCAGTACTTC. It codes for CATSRTPTYEQYF.

This clonotype was picked up many times. J is TRBJ2-1 and V is TRBV4-3, with a possible D match to TRBD1 (6 bases). Germline values: CDR1 LGHNA, CDR2 YSLEER. This CDR3 has 14 amino acids. Trimming pared 5 bases from V and 3 bases from J, leaving 11 bases between. CDR3 in DNA: TGCGCCAGCAGCGGAGAGGACAGCTACAATGAGCAGTTCTTC. Translating gives CASSGEDSYNEQFF.

This clonotype was counted many times. The chain couples TRBV28 to TRBJ2-3; tentatively, D is TRBD1 or TRBD2 (5 bases each). Trimming removed 5 bases at V and 2 bases at J, with 17 bases between. This CDR3 comprises 16 residues. In germline, CDR1 is MDHEN, CDR2 SYDVKM. CDR3 protein: CASSEAGGKDTDTQYF. CDR3 nucleotide sequence: TGTGCCAGCAGTGAGGCTGGGGGTAAAGACACAGATACGCAGTATTTT.

This clonotype was seen only a few times. The V call is TRBV28, the J call TRBJ2-7; TRBD1 aligns across 9 bases. Trimming took 6 bases from V and 5 from J; bases not matched to a gene: 11. CDR3 size: 15 residues. Germline values: CDR1 MDHEN, CDR2 SYDVKM. CDR3 DNA: TGTGCCAGCAGGAGCACAGGGGGCGCGTCCCACGAGCAGTACGTC. It translates to CASRSTGGASHEQYV.

This clonotype was counted ten times or more. The chain has TRBV20-1 and TRBJ1-1; the D gene is possibly TRBD1 (5 bases). Germline CDR1 reads DFQATT; CDR2 reads SNEGSKA (reference sequence). The V gene lost 1 base and the J gene lost 1 base, with 10 bases spanning the gap. The CDR3 runs 14 residues. The CDR3 region is CSARVGRANTEAFF. CDR3 in DNA: TGCAGTGCTAGAGTGGGACGGGCGAACACTGAAGCTTTCTTT.